The entry below gives a single T cell receptor (beta chain) sequence along with its context. The antigen is not known. The data were obtained in a study of siplizumab effects on memory and regulatory T cells. Broader study findings: The mean Treg-derived percentage of mappable alloreactive CD4+ clones was 55% to 75% with siplizumab compared with under 30% in controls.

Per germline, CDR1 LNHDA and CDR2 SQIVND (reference sequence). The CDR3 runs to 15 residues. J was trimmed by 6 bases and V by 5 bases; bases with no gene match: 8. Sequencing of each sample assayed around 10^5 TCR templates. TCRdb's table, derived via immunoSEQ multiplex PCR, lists solely in-frame clones and lacks some. The repertoire has 100,000 or so clones, 94% of them found once; the top ten carry roughly 1.4%. The sequenced material came from non-Treg CD4+ T cells sorted from blood. The chain carries TRBV19 and TRBJ1-2; 11 positions match TRBD1. The clonotype originates from a human donor in good health. The CDR3 loop is CASSQGQGALNGYTF. The CDR3 DNA sequence: TGTGCCAGTAGTCAAGGACAGGGGGCGTTGAATGGCTACACCTTC.